The source of this T cell receptor beta chain is a study of blood T cell repertoires in COVID-19. Turning to the study itself: Nucleic acid was either cDNA or gDNA, and it came from T cells, B-cell-depleted T cells, or PBMCs.

Original data processing: How many nucleated cells were present was estimated from reference gene primer amplification. Sequencing was performed with immunoSEQ multiplex PCR; in TCRdb, only in-frame clones are kept and a portion is missing. D and trimming come from the DNA, and the V and J calls and clone size come from that table. The table records 170,000 or so clones, more than 85% of them present only once. The receptor comes from a man aged 55 to 70 with COVID-19, enrolled during active disease. The sequenced sample consisted of peripheral blood.

The CDR3 loop reads CASGTQGPGELFF. CDR3 sequence (DNA): TGTGCCAGCGGAACCCAGGGGCCCGGGGAGCTGTTTTTT. The gene calls are TRBV6-5 and TRBJ2-2; D may be TRBD1 (6 bases). Germline V gene lookup returns CDR1 MNHEY and CDR2 SVGAGI. V lost 8 bases and J lost 6, with 13 bases in between. The CDR3 is 13 residues long.